The sequence of this TCR beta chain was determined in a study of T cell clonality in common variable immunodeficiency. Study-wide points: Fewer TCRbeta clones were shared among CVID subjects than controls. In common variable immunodeficiency, TCR beta chains reportedly carried fewer deletions and N-nucleotide insertions.

This clone was detected only a few times. Its specificity is unknown. The read gets to within 3 residues of the CDR3 end, and the germline J gene fills in the rest. Data came from immunoSEQ multiplex PCR; TCRdb stores just in-frame clones and leaves some out. The record shows over 30,000 clones for this sample, with no singletons present. Germline V gene sequence: CDR1 MGHDK, CDR2 SYGVNS. This CDR3 comprises 14 residues. Trimming removed 0 bases from V and 11 bases from J, with 11 bases in between. This chain joins TRBV25-1 and TRBJ1-6, with D possibly matching TRBD1 (5 bases). The sample consisted of peripheral blood mononuclear cells. The TCR originated in a human donor with common variable immunodeficiency. The covered CDR3 bases are TGTGCCAGCAGTGAATATCAGGGCATGGCACCC. This codes for CASSEYQGMAP. The whole CDR3 reads CASSEYQGMAPLHF. Looking up the rest from reference TRBV25-1 and TRBJ1-6 gives the full variable domain: EADIYQTPRYLVIGTGKKITLECSQTMGHDKMYWYQQDPGMELHLIHYSYGVNSTEKGDLSSESTVSRIRTEHFPLTLESARPSHTSQYLCASSEYQGMAPLHFGNGTRLTVT.